Below, 9 T cell receptor beta chains from the same sample are listed, as sequenced in a study of blood T cells in healthy people across ages. Together with a sample-barcoded 5' primer, a J-beta primer mix was included in a second PCR lasting about 7 to 12 cycles. TCRdb processed the 5' RACE reads anew with MiXCR; each CDR3 protein has one entry. Of about 400,000 distinct CDR3 sequences in the sample, approximately 47% were seen once. What was sequenced was blood. The receptors were gathered from a man aged 55 to 69 in good health.

This clonotype appeared once. J is TRBJ2-5 and V is TRBV2, with 11 nucleotides matching TRBD1. Germline V CDR1 and CDR2: SNHLY, FYNNEI. J was trimmed by 11 bases and V by 9 bases; bases with no gene match: 8. The CDR3 has 12 residues. The CDR3 DNA sequence: TGTGCCAGAGGACAGGGGGCAAATGAGCAGTACTTC. Translation gives CARGQGANEQYF.

CDR3 region: CASSLEWESSYNEQFF. For the CDR3, the DNA is TGTGCCAGCAGCTTGGAGTGGGAAAGCTCCTACAATGAGCAGTTCTTC. The chain links TRBV5-5 to TRBJ2-1; unclear D gene. CDR1 and CDR2 (germline): SGHKS, YYEKEE (reference sequence). V was cut by 0 bases and J by 0 bases, with 10 bases left in between. The CDR3 has 16 amino acids.

The V call is TRBV12-3 or TRBV12-4, the J call TRBJ2-3; unclear D gene. CDR3 length equals 12 residues. Trimming stripped 7 bases from V and 3 bases from J, with 8 bases between. The CDR3 protein is CASTPRTDTQYF. The CDR3 DNA reads TGTGCCAGCACCCCGCGGACAGATACGCAGTATTTT.

The gene calls are TRBV12-3 or TRBV12-4 and TRBJ2-2; D not resolved. V dropped 3 bases and J dropped 3 bases, with 5 bases sitting between them. CDR3 size: 13 residues. The CDR3 protein is CASSFAHTGELFF. For the CDR3, the DNA is TGTGCCAGCAGTTTCGCGCACACCGGGGAGCTGTTTTTT.

With regard to this clonotype: This may be a read error, as it is one base from a much larger clone. V and J are TRBV7-2 and TRBJ1-4; no reliable D call. Deletions cut 0 bases from V and 4 bases from J, with 15 bases between. Germline CDR1 and CDR2: SGHTA and FQGNSA. This CDR3 region has 17 residues. As DNA, the CDR3 is TGTGCCAGCAGCTTAGCCCTGAGCGCAGGCCTTAATGAAAAACTGTTTTTT. Residues: CASSLALSAGLNEKLFF.

This clonotype has at least ten counts. The V gene is TRBV10-3, the J gene TRBJ2-7; either TRBD1 or TRBD2 may supply D (5 bases each). Germline lookup yields CDR1 ENHRY and CDR2 SYGVKD. Trimming stripped 7 bases from V and 5 bases from J, with 18 bases between. The CDR3 spans 14 residues. CDR3 in DNA: TGTGCCATCACCCCCCGGGACGGTAACCACGAGCAGTACTTC. Translating it yields CAITPRDGNHEQYF.

V gene TRBV27 combines with J gene TRBJ2-7; D gene ambiguous. Germline V gene lookup returns CDR1 MNHEY and CDR2 SMNVEV (reference sequence). This CDR3 has 15 residues. The V and J ends lost 7 bases and 0 bases respectively, with 16 bases between them. The CDR3 spells CASTPDRVSSYEQYF. CDR3 in DNA: TGTGCCAGCACTCCTGATCGGGTGAGCTCCTACGAGCAGTACTTC.

About this clonotype: An end of the junction differs from the germline gene, which may be a read error. This chain links TRBV4-3 with TRBJ1-2; unclear D gene. CDR1 and CDR2 from the germline V gene are LGHNA and YSLEER. This CDR3 has 13 amino acids. The CDR3 coding sequence is TGCACCAGCAGCCAAGACCAGTCGTGGGGCTACACCTTC. Translating it yields CTSSQDQSWGYTF.

The rearrangement links TRBV4-3 to TRBJ1-2; D may be TRBD1 (5 bases). The CDR3 sequence is 13 residues long. CDR1 LGHNA and CDR2 YSLEER come from the germline V gene. V was pared by 4 bases and J by 9 bases, with 15 bases between. The CDR3 nucleotides read TGCGCCAGCAGCCCCCGGAGGGGCGGGAGCTACACCTTC. This encodes CASSPRRGGSYTF.